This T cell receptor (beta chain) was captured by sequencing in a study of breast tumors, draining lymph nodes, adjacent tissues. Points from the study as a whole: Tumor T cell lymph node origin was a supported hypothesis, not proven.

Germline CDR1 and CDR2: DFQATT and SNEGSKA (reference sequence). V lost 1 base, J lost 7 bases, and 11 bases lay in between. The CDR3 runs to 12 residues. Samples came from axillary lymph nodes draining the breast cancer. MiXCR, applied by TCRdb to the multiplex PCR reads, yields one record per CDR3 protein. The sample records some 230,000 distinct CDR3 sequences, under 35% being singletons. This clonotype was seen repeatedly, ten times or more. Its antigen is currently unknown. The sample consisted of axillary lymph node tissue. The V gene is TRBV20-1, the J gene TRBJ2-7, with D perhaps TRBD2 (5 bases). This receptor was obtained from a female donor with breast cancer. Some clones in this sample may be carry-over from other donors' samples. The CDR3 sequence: CSARGSPGEQYF. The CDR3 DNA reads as TGCAGTGCTAGAGGGTCACCGGGGGAGCAGTACTTC.